Below, one T cell receptor beta chain is given with its context. Sequenced by immunoSEQ multiplex PCR; TCRdb stores in-frame clones only, minus some. This sample has about 92,000 clones, with approximately 82% found just once. The data stem from a study of control samples from healthy donors and cancer patients. The CDR3 contains 14 residues. The V gene's germline CDR1 is MNHEY and CDR2 SVGAGI. V lost 4 bases and J lost 8, with 17 bases in between. The clonotype was recovered from a woman aged 55-70 years in good health. This chain connects TRBV6-5 to TRBJ1-1; no clear D. The sample taken for sequencing was blood. DNA for the CDR3: TGTGCCAGCAGTTCTATACCATTAGATCTAGAAGCTTTCTTT. The encoded protein is CASSSIPLDLEAFF.